This T cell receptor beta chain was captured by sequencing in a study of blood T cell repertoires in COVID-19. On the study more broadly: Acute-phase and convalescent COVID-19 samples originated in the United States, Italy and Spain. Sources were T cells, B-cell-depleted T cells, or PBMCs; the material itself was cDNA or gDNA.

Measured with immunoSEQ multiplex PCR; TCRdb has only the in-frame clones, and not every one. The repertoire holds under 300,000 clones, with roughly 89% as singletons. The V end was cut by 7 bases, the J end by 0 bases, with 10 bases between. Germline assignment: CDR1 MNHEY and CDR2 SVGAGI. CDR3 length equals 13 residues. The genes are TRBV6-5 and TRBJ2-7; D is undetermined. This clonotype was sampled from a woman aged 40-49 years who had recovered from COVID-19. The sample was peripheral blood. Written as DNA, the CDR3 is TGTGCCAGCATTTCCTCTAGCTCCTACGAGCAGTACTTC. Translating gives CASISSSSYEQYF.